The clone carrying this T cell receptor beta chain was counted between two and nine times. Trimming cost V 0 bases and J 2 bases, with 8 bases left between them. CDR3 size: 14 residues. Germline V gene sequence: CDR1 MNHEY, CDR2 SVGAGI. The sample belongs to a study of human T cells and chemical hapten exposure. Researchers extracted total RNA from unfractionated whole blood. The library attached unique molecular identifiers to individual cDNA molecules. TCRdb ran MiXCR on the reads and lists one entry per CDR3 protein. The table lists 120,000 or so distinct CDR3 sequences, 6.5% to 10% of them singletons.

Sequencing input: whole blood. V usage is TRBV6-5 and J usage is TRBJ2-7; TRBD2 might be the D (6 bases). This clonotype was obtained from a human donor in good health. Some clones in this sample may be carry-over from other donors' samples. CDR3 in amino acids: CASSYSEGTYEQYF. The CDR3 nucleotides read TGTGCCAGCAGTTACTCGGAGGGAACCTACGAGCAGTACTTC.